The 27 T cell receptor beta chains below all came from one sample that was sequenced in a study of cytotoxic CD8 clonotypes in ibrutinib-treated CLL. Clones were sequenced by immunoSEQ multiplex PCR, and TCRdb holds only the in-frame ones, with some missing. The sample lists more than 85,000 clones, around 77% seen once, with around 25% in the top ten. Specimen: PBMCs, collected after 24 months of ibrutinib treatment. Receptors were obtained from a human donor with chronic lymphocytic leukemia.

This clone was seen just once. The CDR3 DNA sequence: TGCAGCGTTCCTCGACTAGCGGGCCTAGGGAATGAGCAGTTCTTC. Translating it yields CSVPRLAGLGNEQFF. The chain carries TRBV29-1 and TRBJ2-1; TRBD2 agrees at 10 bases. CDR1 and CDR2 from the germline V gene are SQVTM and ANQGSEA. The CDR3 totals 15 residues. The J segment lost 7 bases and the V segment lost 5 bases, leaving 11 bases of the junction unmatched.

The chain employs TRBV7-8 and TRBJ2-5; the D gene is possibly TRBD1 (6 bases). CDR1 and CDR2 (germline): SGHVS, FQNEAQ. The CDR3 length is 12 residues. V lost 5 bases and J 2 bases, leaving 6 bases between the germline ends. The CDR3 loop reads CASSGQQETQYF. DNA for the CDR3: TGTGCCAGCAGCGGACAGCAAGAGACCCAGTACTTC.

This clone was seen a single time. The chain recombines TRBV10-2 with TRBJ2-1; 8 bases map to TRBD1. With V trimmed by 10 bases and J by 3 bases, 20 bases remained unmatched. CDR1 WSHSY and CDR2 SAAADI come from the germline V gene. The CDR3 is 18 residues long. This CDR3 reads CATNRLGQGPVGYNEQFF. The CDR3 nucleotides are TGCGCCACGAATCGCTTAGGACAGGGCCCAGTTGGCTACAATGAGCAGTTCTTC.

This chain joins TRBV7-9 and TRBJ2-3; D could derive from TRBD1 or TRBD2 (5 bases each). V dropped 5 bases and J dropped 1 base, with 19 bases sitting between them. The CDR3 length is 17 residues. Germline-derived CDR1 and CDR2 are SEHNR and FQNEAQ (reference sequence). The CDR3 DNA reads as TGTGCCAGCAGCGGGGGTTCGGGGACCTTTGGCACAGATACGCAGTATTTT. Protein: CASSGGSGTFGTDTQYF.

The V call is TRBV4-1, the J call TRBJ2-5; D call uncertain. The V gene's germline CDR1 is MGHRA and CDR2 YSYEKL. CDR3 size: 16 residues. Between the trimmed V and J ends, which lost 0 bases and 1 base, there was a span of 12 bases. CDR3 protein: CASSQERVSPQETQYF. The CDR3, as DNA: TGCGCCAGCAGCCAAGAAAGGGTTAGTCCCCAAGAGACCCAGTACTTC.

The rearrangement links TRBV6-6 to TRBJ2-7, with unresolved D. The germline V and J ends were trimmed by 3 bases and 4 bases, with 10 bases remaining between them. CDR3 length equals 13 residues. Germline V gene sequence: CDR1 MNHNY, CDR2 SVGAGI (reference sequence). CDR3: CASSYGPIYEQYF. The CDR3 coding sequence is TGTGCCAGCAGTTATGGGCCAATTTACGAGCAGTACTTC.

V gene TRBV19 combines with J gene TRBJ2-5, with D possibly TRBD2 on 6 matching bases. Germline V gene lookup returns CDR1 LNHDA and CDR2 SQIVND (reference sequence). V lost 7 bases to trimming and J lost 6 bases, with 12 bases between them. The CDR3 spans 12 residues. Here the CDR3 reads CASNDGSKTQYF. The CDR3 nucleotides read TGTGCCAGTAACGACGGGAGCAAGACCCAGTACTTC.

The rearrangement joins TRBV5-1 to TRBJ2-7; tentatively, D is TRBD1 (7 bases). The V and J ends lost 1 base and 5 bases respectively, with 13 bases between them. CDR1 is SGHRS, CDR2 YFSETQ, per germline. The CDR3 contains 14 residues. The CDR3 loop reads CASSLTGEVNEQYF. CDR3 coding DNA: TGCGCCAGCAGCTTGACAGGGGAGGTTAACGAGCAGTACTTC.

This clone was seen a single time. This chain links TRBV11-2 with TRBJ2-7; D is possibly TRBD1 (6 bases). The V end lost 2 bases, the J end lost 3 bases, and 11 bases lay between the germline ends. This CDR3 contains 14 residues. The germline V gene has CDR1 SGHAT and CDR2 FQNNGV. The chain's CDR3 is CASSLWAQGYEQYF. For the CDR3, the DNA is TGTGCCAGCAGCTTATGGGCACAGGGCTACGAGCAGTACTTC.

CDR3 DNA sequence: TGTGCCACCAGCAGAGGCGAGGCAGGGAAGACTGAAGCTTTCTTT. Its protein is CATSRGEAGKTEAFF. The gene calls are TRBV15 and TRBJ1-1; possibly TRBD1 for D (5 bases). The CDR3 is 15 residues long. From germline, CDR1 is LNHNV and CDR2 YYDKDF (reference sequence). V lost 1 base to trimming and J lost 5 bases, with 14 bases between them.

This clone was recorded a few times. The same CDR3 is also encoded by other DNA sequences in this sample. The chain combines TRBV2 with TRBJ1-5; D might be TRBD1 (5 bases). V shed 5 bases and J shed 3 bases, with 8 bases lying between them. The CDR3 extends over 13 amino acids. Germline V gives CDR1 SNHLY, CDR2 FYNNEI. The CDR3 nucleotides are TGTGCCAGCAGTCCGGGACCCAATCAGCCCCAGCATTTT. It yields the protein CASSPGPNQPQHF.

The chain has TRBV15 and TRBJ2-7; no firm D call. V dropped 1 base and J dropped 4 bases, with 14 bases sitting between them. Germline V gene lookup returns CDR1 LNHNV and CDR2 YYDKDF (reference sequence). This CDR3 comprises 15 residues. CDR3: CATSRGSASIYEQYF. CDR3 nucleotide sequence: TGTGCCACCAGCAGAGGTTCTGCTTCTATTTACGAGCAGTACTTC.

The chain employs TRBV6-6 and TRBJ2-2; weak D call: TRBD1 (6 bases). This CDR3 has 15 amino acids. The V gene's germline CDR1 is MNHNY and CDR2 SVGAGI (reference sequence). Trimming stripped 2 bases from V and 1 base from J, with 8 bases between. CDR3 bases: TGTGCCAGCAGTTACACAGGGATGAACACCGGGGAGCTGTTTTTT. The encoded protein is CASSYTGMNTGELFF.

The table lists this clone with a few counts. This chain joins TRBV5-1 and TRBJ2-5, with a possible D match to TRBD2 (5 bases). V was trimmed by 1 base and J by 3 bases, leaving 7 bases between them. The CDR3 is 13 amino acids. Germline CDR1 SGHRS, CDR2 YFSETQ. CDR3 nucleotide sequence: TGCGCCAGCAGCTTGTGGGGAGAAGAGACCCAGTACTTC. Its protein product is CASSLWGEETQYF.

This chain links TRBV30 with TRBJ2-3, with D perhaps TRBD2 (5 bases). This CDR3 is 16 amino acids long. V was cut by 2 bases and J by 2 bases, with 17 bases left in between. Germline CDR1 reads GTSNPN; CDR2 reads SVGIG (reference sequence). Here the CDR3 reads CAWSFMAGSVTDTQYF. The DNA of the CDR3 is TGTGCCTGGAGTTTTATGGCGGGTTCAGTCACAGATACGCAGTATTTT.

This clone showed up just a few times. This rearrangement joins TRBV6-1 to TRBJ1-5; D remains ambiguous. V was clipped by 4 bases and J by 3 bases, with 10 bases between them. CDR1 MNHNS and CDR2 SASEGT come from the germline V gene. CDR3 length equals 14 residues. Here the CDR3 reads CASSVRSINQPQHF. The CDR3 bases are TGTGCCAGCAGTGTGCGATCGATCAATCAGCCCCAGCATTTT.

The V gene is TRBV7-9, the J gene TRBJ2-1; 11 nucleotides align to TRBD2. After removal of 3 bases from V and 6 bases from J, the junction contained 1 base not matched to a gene. The CDR3 contains 14 residues. Germline CDR1 is SEHNR and CDR2 is FQNEAQ (reference sequence). CDR3 in amino acids: CASSLGLAVNEQFF. The DNA of the CDR3 is TGTGCCAGCAGCTTGGGACTAGCGGTCAATGAGCAGTTCTTC.

V gene TRBV11-3 combines with J gene TRBJ2-1; 11 bases match TRBD2. The CDR3 consists of 19 residues. The V gene's germline CDR1 is SGHNT and CDR2 YENEEA. The trim removed 1 base at V and 4 bases at J, leaving 12 bases unmatched. The CDR3 region has the DNA TGTGCCAGCAGCTTAGGTACTGGGCCTAGCGGGAGGCGGTACAATGAGCAGTTCTTC. Amino acids: CASSLGTGPSGRRYNEQFF.

The gene calls are TRBV7-2 and TRBJ2-3; 10 positions match TRBD2. J was trimmed by 4 bases and V by 0 bases; bases with no gene match: 7. This CDR3 comprises 17 residues. Per germline, CDR1 SGHTA and CDR2 FQGNSA. The DNA for the CDR3 is TGTGCCAGCAGCTTAGCCAGCGGGAGGGGGGGCGCAGATACGCAGTATTTT. Its translation is CASSLASGRGGADTQYF.

This clone appeared a single time. The CDR3 DNA reads TGCAGCGTGCAACGGGACACCAACACCGGGGAGCTGTTTTTT. It encodes CSVQRDTNTGELFF. The chain uses TRBV29-1 and TRBJ2-2; TRBD1 is a possible D gene (6 bases). The V gene lost 6 bases and the J gene lost 2 bases, with 13 bases spanning the gap. The germline V gene has CDR1 SQVTM and CDR2 ANQGSEA. The CDR3 consists of 14 residues.

The chain joins TRBV7-9 to TRBJ2-3; the D gene is possibly TRBD2 (7 bases). Germline V gene sequence: CDR1 SEHNR, CDR2 FQNEAQ (reference sequence). The CDR3 is 14 residues long. Trimming removed 1 base from V and 6 bases from J, with 11 bases in between. CDR3 DNA: TGTGCCAGCAGCTTAGACGGGGGGCACGATACGCAGTATTTT. Its translation is CASSLDGGHDTQYF.

The CDR3 DNA follows: TGCGCCAGCAGCTTCCAGAATGAGCAGTTCTTC. It encodes CASSFQNEQFF. The chain employs TRBV5-1 and TRBJ2-1; D gene ambiguous. V dropped 2 bases and J dropped 7 bases, with 4 bases sitting between them. Germline V gives CDR1 SGHRS, CDR2 YFSETQ. There are 11 residues in the CDR3.

The rearrangement joins TRBV28 to TRBJ1-1; 7 bases fit TRBD1. The V gene end was trimmed by 2 bases and the J gene end by 3 bases; junction bases not matched to a gene: 6. Germline CDR1 and CDR2: MDHEN and SYDVKM. The CDR3 is 15 residues long. In DNA, the CDR3 is TGTGCCAGCAGTTTAGTCCGGGACAGACACACTGAAGCTTTCTTT. This gives the protein CASSLVRDRHTEAFF. The complete variable domain, with remaining parts taken from reference TRBV28 and TRBJ1-1, reads DVKVTQSSRYLVKRTGEKVFLECVQDMDHENMFWYRQDPGLGLRLIYFSYDVKMKEKGDIPEGYSVSREKKERFSLILESASTNQTSMYLCASSLVRDRHTEAFFGQGTRLTVV.

The rearrangement links TRBV27 to TRBJ2-1; 12 nucleotides line up with TRBD2. Germline CDR1 reads MNHEY; CDR2 reads SMNVEV (reference sequence). This CDR3 spans 16 amino acids. Germline trimming cut 3 bases from V and 4 bases from J; bases unmatched to any gene: 4. CDR3 nucleotide sequence: TGTGCCAGCAGTTTCCGACTAGCGGGAGTATACAATGAGCAGTTCTTC. This sequence encodes CASSFRLAGVYNEQFF.

V is TRBV28 and J is TRBJ1-3; D gene unclear. V lost 7 bases and J lost 4, with 11 bases in between. There are 13 residues in the CDR3. The germline gives CDR1 MDHEN, CDR2 SYDVKM. CDR3 DNA sequence: TGTGCCAGCATTCAGACGGGGGGAAACACCATATATTTT. It codes for CASIQTGGNTIYF.

The CDR3 coding sequence is TGTGCCAGCAGCTTGACGGGTGGAGATTCACCCCTCCACTTT. It yields the protein CASSLTGGDSPLHF. The chain links TRBV7-2 to TRBJ1-6; D gene ambiguous. This CDR3 contains 14 residues. The germline V gene has CDR1 SGHTA and CDR2 FQGNSA. With 3 bases removed from V and 8 bases from J, the gap between germline ends came to 11 bases.

The chain employs TRBV7-2 and TRBJ2-4; D is uncertain. Germline-derived CDR1 and CDR2 are SGHTA and FQGNSA. CDR3 length: 14 residues. Trimming removed 3 bases from V and 2 bases from J, with 8 bases in between. The CDR3 here is CASSFPPPKNIQYF. The DNA for the CDR3 is TGTGCCAGCAGCTTCCCCCCACCCAAAAACATTCAGTACTTC.